A selection of T cell receptor beta chains follows, all from one sample in a study of blood T cell repertoires in COVID-19. The protocol was immunoSEQ multiplex PCR, while the TCRdb copy is restricted to in-frame clones and leaves out a portion. The sample includes more than 100,000 clones, roughly 84% of them seen just once. The source material was peripheral blood. These TCRs come from a man aged 55 to 69 with acute or convalescent COVID-19. Both conserved end residues are part of each CDR3. The D gene is left open where the match is weak. Only some rows state a clone size, as once, few, many or a class for expanded clones.

v_call: TRBV5-1; clone_size: -; j_call: TRBJ2-7; d_call: TRBD2; cdr3_aa: CASSTFSGGILVEQYF; cdr3_nt: TGCGCCAGCAGCACCTTTAGCGGGGGAATCCTCGTGGAGCAGTACTTC
v_call: TRBV27; clone_size: -; j_call: TRBJ2-1; d_call: TRBD2; cdr3_aa: CASNSGRGYNEQFF; cdr3_nt: TGTGCCAGCAATAGCGGGAGGGGGTACAATGAGCAGTTCTTC
v_call: TRBV7-9; clone_size: -; j_call: TRBJ1-3; d_call: -; cdr3_aa: CASSSQGLGNTIYF; cdr3_nt: TGTGCCAGCAGCTCCCAGGGGCTTGGAAACACCATATATTTT
v_call: TRBV7-9; clone_size: -; j_call: TRBJ2-1; d_call: -; cdr3_aa: CARRDVPSNEQFF; cdr3_nt: TGTGCCAGGCGGGACGTACCAAGCAATGAGCAGTTCTTC
v_call: TRBV13; clone_size: -; j_call: TRBJ2-7; d_call: -; cdr3_aa: CASRRGYSYEQYF; cdr3_nt: TGTGCCAGCAGGAGGGGGTATTCATACGAGCAGTACTTC
v_call: TRBV7-9; clone_size: -; j_call: TRBJ1-5; d_call: -; cdr3_aa: CASSLVSGGRSNQPQHF; cdr3_nt: TGTGCCAGCAGCTTAGTATCGGGGGGTCGGAGCAATCAGCCCCAGCATTTT
v_call: TRBV6-5; clone_size: -; j_call: TRBJ1-5; d_call: -; cdr3_aa: CAGSRQDNQPQHF; cdr3_nt: TGTGCCGGATCGAGACAGGACAATCAGCCCCAGCATTTT
v_call: TRBV12-5; clone_size: few; j_call: TRBJ2-2; d_call: -; cdr3_aa: CASGLVQAVNTGELFF; cdr3_nt: TGTGCTAGTGGTTTGGTACAGGCAGTTAACACCGGGGAGCTGTTTTTT
v_call: TRBV7-2; clone_size: -; j_call: TRBJ1-5; d_call: -; cdr3_aa: CASSLVGRNQPQHF; cdr3_nt: TGTGCCAGCAGCTTAGTGGGCCGCAATCAGCCCCAGCATTTT
v_call: TRBV6-5; clone_size: -; j_call: TRBJ2-7; d_call: -; cdr3_aa: CASSYSSPGQYEQYF; cdr3_nt: TGTGCCAGCAGTTACTCCTCGCCCGGACAATACGAGCAGTACTTC
v_call: TRBV10-1; clone_size: -; j_call: TRBJ1-2; d_call: -; cdr3_aa: CASSETRGGNYGYTF; cdr3_nt: TGCGCCAGCAGTGAGACCCGGGGAGGGAACTATGGCTACACCTTC
v_call: TRBV9; clone_size: -; j_call: TRBJ1-4; d_call: -; cdr3_aa: CASSGRWGSNEKLFF; cdr3_nt: TGTGCCAGCAGCGGCCGGTGGGGCTCTAATGAAAAACTGTTTTTT
v_call: TRBV6-5; clone_size: few; j_call: TRBJ2-3; d_call: -; cdr3_aa: CASSPKIETQYF; cdr3_nt: TGTGCCAGCAGTCCCAAGATAGAAACGCAGTATTTT
v_call: TRBV21-1; clone_size: few; j_call: TRBJ2-1; d_call: -; cdr3_aa: CASSKVETGVYNEQFF; cdr3_nt: TGTGCCAGCAGCAAAGTTGAGACAGGGGTCTACAATGAGCAGTTCTTC
v_call: TRBV6-5; clone_size: -; j_call: TRBJ1-1; d_call: -; cdr3_aa: CASSSGFGEAFF; cdr3_nt: TGTGCCAGCAGTTCGGGGTTCGGTGAAGCTTTCTTT
v_call: TRBV28; clone_size: -; j_call: TRBJ1-2; d_call: -; cdr3_aa: CASSFSNSASAIIYGYTF; cdr3_nt: TGTGCCAGCAGTTTCAGTAACTCGGCGTCAGCGATAATTTATGGCTACACCTTC
v_call: TRBV18; clone_size: -; j_call: TRBJ1-5; d_call: -; cdr3_aa: CASTGQKGGNQPQHF; cdr3_nt: TGTGCCAGTACGGGCCAAAAGGGGGGCAATCAGCCCCAGCATTTT
v_call: TRBV10-1; clone_size: -; j_call: TRBJ1-2; d_call: TRBD1; cdr3_aa: CASIRTGGNYGYTF; cdr3_nt: TGCGCCAGCATAAGGACAGGGGGCAACTATGGCTACACCTTC
v_call: TRBV7-9; clone_size: -; j_call: TRBJ2-7; d_call: TRBD2; cdr3_aa: CASSLLAGGSNEQYF; cdr3_nt: TGTGCCAGCAGCCTACTAGCGGGGGGCTCTAACGAGCAGTACTTC
v_call: TRBV11-2; clone_size: -; j_call: TRBJ2-1; d_call: TRBD2; cdr3_aa: CASSRGLAGTSSYNEQFF; cdr3_nt: TGTGCCAGCAGCCGGGGACTAGCGGGCACAAGCTCCTACAATGAGCAGTTCTTC
v_call: TRBV5-6; clone_size: few; j_call: TRBJ2-7; d_call: -; cdr3_aa: CASSFLGEISYEQYF; cdr3_nt: TGTGCCAGCAGCTTCCTCGGAGAGATAAGTTACGAGCAGTACTTC
v_call: TRBV7-7; clone_size: -; j_call: TRBJ2-2; d_call: TRBD1; cdr3_aa: CASSPTDRGGFTGELFF; cdr3_nt: TGTGCCAGCAGCCCCACGGACAGGGGGGGTTTCACCGGGGAGCTGTTTTTT
v_call: TRBV18; clone_size: -; j_call: TRBJ1-1; d_call: -; cdr3_aa: CASSPSGERDTEAFF; cdr3_nt: TGTGCCAGCTCACCCTCGGGGGAGCGAGACACTGAAGCTTTCTTT
v_call: TRBV2; clone_size: -; j_call: TRBJ2-7; d_call: TRBD2; cdr3_aa: CASGRDYYEQYF; cdr3_nt: TGTGCCAGCGGGCGGGACTACTACGAGCAGTACTTC
v_call: TRBV2; clone_size: few; j_call: TRBJ1-1; d_call: TRBD1; cdr3_aa: CASSDDRGPSEAFF; cdr3_nt: TGTGCCAGCAGCGACGACAGGGGGCCGAGTGAAGCTTTCTTT
v_call: TRBV28; clone_size: -; j_call: TRBJ2-5; d_call: -; cdr3_aa: CASNSREKTQYF; cdr3_nt: TGTGCCAGCAACTCCAGGGAAAAGACCCAGTACTTC
v_call: TRBV7-2; clone_size: -; j_call: TRBJ1-1; d_call: -; cdr3_aa: CASRHPGGITEAFF; cdr3_nt: TGTGCCAGCAGACACCCGGGGGGGATCACTGAAGCTTTCTTT
v_call: TRBV9; clone_size: -; j_call: TRBJ2-1; d_call: TRBD1; cdr3_aa: CASSRGGGVEQFF; cdr3_nt: TGTGCCAGCAGCAGAGGGGGCGGCGTTGAGCAGTTCTTC
v_call: TRBV7-8; clone_size: -; j_call: TRBJ2-1; d_call: -; cdr3_aa: CASSLAGVTNEQFF; cdr3_nt: TGTGCCAGCAGCTTAGCGGGAGTAACCAATGAGCAGTTCTTC
v_call: TRBV6-5; clone_size: -; j_call: TRBJ2-7; d_call: TRBD1; cdr3_aa: CASSYSGTGTYEQYF; cdr3_nt: TGTGCCAGCAGTTACTCCGGGACAGGGACCTACGAGCAGTACTTC
v_call: TRBV7-9; clone_size: -; j_call: TRBJ2-7; d_call: TRBD2; cdr3_aa: CASSELAGVGEQYF; cdr3_nt: TGTGCCAGCAGCGAACTAGCGGGGGTGGGCGAGCAGTACTTC
v_call: TRBV7-6; clone_size: -; j_call: TRBJ2-1; d_call: -; cdr3_aa: CASRQSTGSYNEQFF; cdr3_nt: TGTGCCAGCAGACAATCCACGGGATCCTACAATGAGCAGTTCTTC
v_call: TRBV9; clone_size: -; j_call: TRBJ2-2; d_call: -; cdr3_aa: CASSVHRSVTGELFF; cdr3_nt: TGTGCCAGCAGCGTCCATAGGAGTGTGACCGGGGAGCTGTTTTTT
v_call: TRBV4-1; clone_size: -; j_call: TRBJ1-3; d_call: -; cdr3_aa: CASSLVTGSGNTIYF; cdr3_nt: TGCGCCAGCAGCCTGGTAACAGGGAGTGGAAACACCATATATTTT
v_call: TRBV5-1; clone_size: few; j_call: TRBJ2-7; d_call: -; cdr3_aa: CASSLDGRPLYEQYF; cdr3_nt: TGCGCCAGCAGCTTGGACGGTCGCCCCCTCTACGAGCAGTACTTC
v_call: TRBV11-2; clone_size: -; j_call: TRBJ2-3; d_call: TRBD2; cdr3_aa: CASSSGLAGVTDTQYF; cdr3_nt: TGTGCCAGCAGCTCGGGACTAGCGGGAGTCACAGATACGCAGTATTTT
v_call: TRBV19; clone_size: -; j_call: TRBJ2-2; d_call: TRBD1; cdr3_aa: CASSSGQGFANTGELFF; cdr3_nt: TGTGCCAGTAGTTCGGGACAGGGGTTCGCGAACACCGGGGAGCTGTTTTTT
v_call: TRBV28; clone_size: -; j_call: TRBJ2-7; d_call: -; cdr3_aa: CASNWDTYEQYF; cdr3_nt: TGTGCCAGCAATTGGGACACCTACGAGCAGTACTTC
v_call: TRBV4-2; clone_size: once; j_call: TRBJ2-5; d_call: -; cdr3_aa: CASSQDLRNQETQYF; cdr3_nt: TGTGCCAGCAGCCAAGATCTGAGGAACCAAGAGACCCAGTACTTC
v_call: TRBV3-1/TRBV3-2; clone_size: few; j_call: TRBJ1-2; d_call: -; cdr3_aa: CASSQDRGLIYGYTF; cdr3_nt: TGTGCCAGCAGCCAAGATCGGGGACTTATTTATGGCTACACCTTC
v_call: TRBV7-2; clone_size: -; j_call: TRBJ1-2; d_call: -; cdr3_aa: CASRYRAGRGLSGYTF; cdr3_nt: TGTGCCAGCAGGTACAGGGCAGGTCGCGGGCTGTCTGGCTACACCTTC
v_call: TRBV6-2/TRBV6-3; clone_size: -; j_call: TRBJ1-1; d_call: TRBD1; cdr3_aa: CASSPQTGLTNTEAFF; cdr3_nt: TGTGCCAGCAGCCCTCAGACAGGGTTGACGAACACTGAAGCTTTCTTT
v_call: TRBV24-1; clone_size: -; j_call: TRBJ2-1; d_call: -; cdr3_aa: CATSDFTTAYNEQFF; cdr3_nt: TGTGCCACCAGTGATTTTACGACAGCCTACAATGAGCAGTTCTTC
v_call: TRBV6-5; clone_size: -; j_call: TRBJ1-2; d_call: TRBD1; cdr3_aa: CASTQTGGVYGYTF; cdr3_nt: TGTGCCAGCACCCAGACAGGGGGCGTCTATGGCTACACCTTC
v_call: TRBV6-2/TRBV6-3; clone_size: once; j_call: TRBJ1-4; d_call: TRBD1; cdr3_aa: CASSSPGQGNEKLFF; cdr3_nt: TGTGCCAGCAGTTCTCCGGGACAGGGAAATGAAAAACTGTTTTTT
v_call: TRBV10-2; clone_size: -; j_call: TRBJ1-2; d_call: TRBD1; cdr3_aa: CASSEDREVGYTF; cdr3_nt: TGCGCCAGCAGTGAGGACAGGGAAGTTGGCTACACCTTC
v_call: TRBV7-3; clone_size: -; j_call: TRBJ2-7; d_call: -; cdr3_aa: CASSLGPGWVYEQYF; cdr3_nt: TGTGCCAGCAGCTTAGGGCCAGGGTGGGTCTACGAGCAGTACTTC
v_call: TRBV6-5; clone_size: -; j_call: TRBJ1-5; d_call: -; cdr3_aa: CASAVGVSGNQPQHF; cdr3_nt: TGTGCCAGCGCCGTCGGGGTTTCTGGCAATCAGCCCCAGCATTTT
v_call: TRBV5-1; clone_size: -; j_call: TRBJ1-1; d_call: -; cdr3_aa: CASSFGGALNTEAFF; cdr3_nt: TGCGCCAGCAGCTTCGGCGGGGCCTTGAACACTGAAGCTTTCTTT
v_call: TRBV11-2; clone_size: -; j_call: TRBJ1-5; d_call: TRBD1; cdr3_aa: CASSLGDRPNQPQHF; cdr3_nt: TGTGCCAGCAGCTTGGGGGACAGACCCAATCAGCCCCAGCATTTT
v_call: TRBV6-5; clone_size: few; j_call: TRBJ2-1; d_call: -; cdr3_aa: CASSPTQGTYNEQFF; cdr3_nt: TGTGCCAGCAGTCCAACCCAGGGAACCTACAATGAGCAGTTCTTC
v_call: TRBV27; clone_size: -; j_call: TRBJ2-7; d_call: -; cdr3_aa: CASSSGWEQYF; cdr3_nt: TGTGCCAGCAGTTCAGGGTGGGAGCAGTACTTC
v_call: TRBV5-4; clone_size: once; j_call: TRBJ2-5; d_call: -; cdr3_aa: CASSPATGGVETQYF; cdr3_nt: TGTGCCAGCAGCCCAGCCACGGGGGGCGTTGAGACCCAGTACTTC
v_call: TRBV7-3; clone_size: -; j_call: TRBJ2-3; d_call: TRBD1; cdr3_aa: CASSLREGGPTVF; cdr3_nt: TGTGCCAGCAGCTTACGAGAAGGGGGCCCGACAGTTTTT
v_call: TRBV7-3; clone_size: -; j_call: TRBJ2-7; d_call: TRBD1; cdr3_aa: CASSLTIRTGLF; cdr3_nt: TGTGCCAGCAGCTTAACGATTCGGACAGGACTTTTC
v_call: TRBV5-1; clone_size: -; j_call: TRBJ2-3; d_call: -; cdr3_aa: CASSPGDSRDTQYF; cdr3_nt: TGCGCCAGCAGCCCTGGGGACTCCAGAGATACGCAGTATTTT
v_call: TRBV6-6; clone_size: -; j_call: TRBJ2-3; d_call: TRBD1; cdr3_aa: CASRTTNRGRGDTQYF; cdr3_nt: TGTGCCAGCAGAACCACTAACAGGGGCCGGGGAGATACGCAGTATTTT
v_call: TRBV4-1; clone_size: -; j_call: TRBJ1-6; d_call: TRBD1; cdr3_aa: CASSPRDRDNSPLHF; cdr3_nt: TGCGCCAGCAGCCCCCGGGACAGGGATAATTCACCCCTCCACTTT
v_call: TRBV15; clone_size: -; j_call: TRBJ2-1; d_call: TRBD2; cdr3_aa: CATSRDQSEGSGEQFF; cdr3_nt: TGTGCCACCAGCAGAGATCAAAGCGAAGGTAGCGGGGAGCAGTTCTTC